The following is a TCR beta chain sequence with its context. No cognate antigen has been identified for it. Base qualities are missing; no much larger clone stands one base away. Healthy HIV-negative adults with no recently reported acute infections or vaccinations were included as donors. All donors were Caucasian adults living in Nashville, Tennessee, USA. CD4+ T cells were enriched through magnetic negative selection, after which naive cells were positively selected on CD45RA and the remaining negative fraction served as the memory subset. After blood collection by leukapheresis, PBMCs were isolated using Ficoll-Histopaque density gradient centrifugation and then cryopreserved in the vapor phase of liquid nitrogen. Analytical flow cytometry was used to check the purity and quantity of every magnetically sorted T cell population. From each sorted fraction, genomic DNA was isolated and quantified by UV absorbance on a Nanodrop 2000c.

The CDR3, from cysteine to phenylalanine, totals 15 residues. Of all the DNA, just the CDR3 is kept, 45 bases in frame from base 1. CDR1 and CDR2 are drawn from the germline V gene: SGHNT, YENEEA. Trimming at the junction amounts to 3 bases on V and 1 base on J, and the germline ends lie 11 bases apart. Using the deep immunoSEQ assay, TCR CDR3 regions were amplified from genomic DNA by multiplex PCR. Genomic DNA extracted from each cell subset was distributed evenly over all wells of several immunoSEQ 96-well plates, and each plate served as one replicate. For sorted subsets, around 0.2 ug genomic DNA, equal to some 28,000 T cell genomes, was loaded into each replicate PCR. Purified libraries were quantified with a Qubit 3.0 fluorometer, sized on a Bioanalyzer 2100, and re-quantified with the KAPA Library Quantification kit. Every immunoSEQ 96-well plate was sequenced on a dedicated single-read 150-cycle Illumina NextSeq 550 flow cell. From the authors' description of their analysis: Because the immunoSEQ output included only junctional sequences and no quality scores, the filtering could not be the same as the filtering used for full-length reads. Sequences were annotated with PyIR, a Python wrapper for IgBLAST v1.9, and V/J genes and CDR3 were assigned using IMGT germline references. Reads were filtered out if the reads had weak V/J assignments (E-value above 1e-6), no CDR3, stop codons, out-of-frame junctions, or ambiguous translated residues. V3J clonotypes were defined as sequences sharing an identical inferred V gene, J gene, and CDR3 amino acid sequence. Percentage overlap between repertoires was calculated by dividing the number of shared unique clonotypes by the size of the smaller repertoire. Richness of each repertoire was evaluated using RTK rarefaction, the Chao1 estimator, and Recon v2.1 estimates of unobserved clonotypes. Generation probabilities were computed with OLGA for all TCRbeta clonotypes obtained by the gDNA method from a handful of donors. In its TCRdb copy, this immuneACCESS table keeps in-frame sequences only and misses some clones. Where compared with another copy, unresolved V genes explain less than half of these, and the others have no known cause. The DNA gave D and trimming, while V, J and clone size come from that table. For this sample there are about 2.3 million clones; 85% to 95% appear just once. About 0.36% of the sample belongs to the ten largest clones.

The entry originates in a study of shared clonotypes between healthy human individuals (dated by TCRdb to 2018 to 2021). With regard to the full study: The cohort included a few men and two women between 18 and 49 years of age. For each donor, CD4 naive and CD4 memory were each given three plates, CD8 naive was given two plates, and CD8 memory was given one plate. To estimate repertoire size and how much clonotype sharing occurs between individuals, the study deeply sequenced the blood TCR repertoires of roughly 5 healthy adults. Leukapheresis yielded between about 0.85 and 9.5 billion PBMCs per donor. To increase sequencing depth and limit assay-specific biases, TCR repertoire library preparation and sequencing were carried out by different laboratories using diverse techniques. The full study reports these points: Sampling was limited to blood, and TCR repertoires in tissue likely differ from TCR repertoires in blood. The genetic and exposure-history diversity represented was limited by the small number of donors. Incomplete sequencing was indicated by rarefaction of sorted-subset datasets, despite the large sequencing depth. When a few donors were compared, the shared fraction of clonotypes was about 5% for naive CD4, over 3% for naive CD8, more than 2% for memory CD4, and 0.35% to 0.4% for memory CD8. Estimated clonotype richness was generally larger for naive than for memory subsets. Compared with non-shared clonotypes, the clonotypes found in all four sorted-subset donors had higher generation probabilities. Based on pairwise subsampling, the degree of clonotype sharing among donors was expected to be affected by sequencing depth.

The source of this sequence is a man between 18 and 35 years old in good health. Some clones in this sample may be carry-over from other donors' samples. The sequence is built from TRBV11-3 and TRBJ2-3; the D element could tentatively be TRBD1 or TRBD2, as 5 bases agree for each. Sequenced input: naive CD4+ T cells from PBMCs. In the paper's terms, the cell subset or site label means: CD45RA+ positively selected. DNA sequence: TGTGCCAGCAGCTTCCGGGACCACCGCACAGATACGCAGTATTTT. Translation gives CASSFRDHRTDTQYF.